The 9 T cell receptor beta chains reported below all come from one sample, sequenced in a study of Graves' ophthalmopathy and Graves' hyperthyroidism. The authors amplified TCR beta CDR3 regions, and they did so from RNA transcripts for repertoire sequencing. Second-round multiplex PCR came after first-round RT-PCR with HTBI primers. TCRdb re-analysed the multiplex PCR reads in MiXCR, keeping a single row per CDR3 protein. The sample comprises about 620,000 distinct CDR3 sequences, 22% of which are singletons, and around 6.5% rests with the top ten. The sequenced sample was peripheral blood. The source of these receptors is a woman aged 18 to 35 with stable Graves' hyperthyroidism. Some clones in this sample may be carry-over from other donors' samples.

This clonotype was observed at least ten times. V usage is TRBV6-2 or TRBV6-3 and J usage is TRBJ2-7; D not resolved. The CDR3 totals 14 residues. Trimming left V 4 bases short and J 0 bases short, with 10 bases between. CDR1 MNHEY and CDR2 SVGEGT come from the germline V gene. CDR3 nucleotide sequence: TGTGCCAGCAGTTCCCCCCGGCTCTCCTACGAGCAGTACTTC. Its translation: CASSSPRLSYEQYF.

This clonotype was observed at least ten times. The rearrangement uses TRBV12-3 or TRBV12-4 and TRBJ1-6; D might be TRBD1 (6 bases). With 6 bases removed from V and 6 bases from J, the gap between germline ends came to 15 bases. CDR3 length equals 15 residues. Here the CDR3 DNA reads TGTGCCAGCAGGCTCCGCTCAGGGGTTAATTCACCCCTCCACTTT. Protein: CASRLRSGVNSPLHF.

This clonotype was seen ten or more times. V usage is TRBV13 and J usage is TRBJ1-2; D not resolved. The germline V gene has CDR1 PRHDT and CDR2 FYEKMQ (reference sequence). V gave up 4 bases and J gave up 5 bases, with 11 bases separating them. This CDR3 spans 13 amino acids. The CDR3 sequence is CASSSLRRYGYTF. The CDR3 nucleotides read TGTGCCAGCAGCTCACTCAGAAGGTATGGCTACACCTTC.

This clonotype came up a few times. Given a much more abundant clone one base away, this may be a read error. The chain combines TRBV11-2 with TRBJ2-5; no clear D gene. CDR3 size: 13 residues. Germline V gene sequence: CDR1 SGHAT, CDR2 FQNNGV. The DNA of the CDR3 is TGTGCCAGCAGCTTACTGGGGTTAGAGACCAAGTACTTC. Protein product: CASSLLGLETKYF.

This clonotype was detected a few times. The gene calls are TRBV14 and TRBJ2-6, with D unclear. The germline CDR1 and CDR2 sequences are SGHDN and FVKESK. The ends were cut back, 0 bases at V and 0 bases at J, with 21 bases in the middle. The CDR3 has 21 residues. DNA for the CDR3: TGTGCCAGCAGCCAAGATCAAGGTCGGTACATATCTCGCTCTGGGGCCAACGTCCTGACTTTC. Protein sequence: CASSQDQGRYISRSGANVLTF.

This clonotype was seen at least ten times. The J gene is TRBJ1-3, the V gene TRBV2; TRBD1 is a possible D gene (5 bases). This CDR3 contains 12 residues. With 6 bases removed from V and 4 bases from J, the gap between germline ends came to 7 bases. Germline CDR1 and CDR2: SNHLY and FYNNEI. The chain's CDR3 is CASRDIGNTIYF. CDR3 coding DNA: TGTGCCAGCAGGGACATCGGAAACACCATATATTTT. Filled out from reference TRBV2 and TRBJ1-3, the complete variable domain reads EPEVTQTPSHQVTQMGQEVILRCVPISNHLYFYWYRQILGQKVEFLVSFYNNEISEKSEIFDDQFSVERPDGSNFTLKIRSTKLEDSAMYFCASRDIGNTIYFGEGSWLTVV.

This clonotype was detected many times. V usage is TRBV23-1 and J usage is TRBJ1-1; 12 positions match TRBD1. TRBV23-1 is assigned to the ORF class and has an uncertain function. There are 20 residues in the CDR3. The V gene end was trimmed by 6 bases and the J gene end by 3 bases; junction bases not matched to a gene: 20. CDR3 in amino acids: CASRHPLRVGTGGLDTEAFF. CDR3 coding DNA: TGCGCCAGCAGACACCCCTTGAGAGTCGGGACAGGGGGCCTGGACACTGAAGCTTTCTTT.

The rearrangement uses TRBV6-2 or TRBV6-3 and TRBJ1-2; D remains ambiguous. This CDR3 contains 13 residues. Germline V gives CDR1 MNHEY, CDR2 SVGEGT. Trimming took 4 bases from V and 7 from J, leaving 13 bases between them. CDR3 protein: CASSLSLRSGYTF. CDR3 DNA sequence: TGTGCCAGCAGTTTAAGTTTACGGAGTGGCTACACCTTC.

This clonotype was recorded at least ten times. The chain couples TRBV20-1 to TRBJ1-1; D unclear. V dropped 3 bases and J dropped 3 bases, with 14 bases sitting between them. CDR3 length equals 14 residues. Germline CDR1 DFQATT, CDR2 SNEGSKA (reference sequence). The CDR3 sequence: CSARPLLRDTEAFF. DNA for the CDR3: TGCAGTGCTAGGCCATTGTTGCGGGACACTGAAGCTTTCTTT.